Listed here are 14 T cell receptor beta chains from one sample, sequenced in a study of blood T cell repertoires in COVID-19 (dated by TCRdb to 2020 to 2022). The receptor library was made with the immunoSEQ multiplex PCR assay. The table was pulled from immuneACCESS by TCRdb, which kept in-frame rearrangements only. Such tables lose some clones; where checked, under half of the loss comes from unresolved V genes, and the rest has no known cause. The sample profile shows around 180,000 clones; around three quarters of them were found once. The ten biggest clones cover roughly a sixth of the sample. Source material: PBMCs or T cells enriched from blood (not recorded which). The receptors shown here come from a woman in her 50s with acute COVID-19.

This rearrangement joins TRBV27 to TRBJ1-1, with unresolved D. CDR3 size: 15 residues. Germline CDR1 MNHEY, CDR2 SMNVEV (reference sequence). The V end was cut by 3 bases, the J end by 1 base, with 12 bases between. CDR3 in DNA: TGTGCCAGCAGTTTGGCCCAGGTGCCGAACACTGAAGCTTTCTTT. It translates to CASSLAQVPNTEAFF.

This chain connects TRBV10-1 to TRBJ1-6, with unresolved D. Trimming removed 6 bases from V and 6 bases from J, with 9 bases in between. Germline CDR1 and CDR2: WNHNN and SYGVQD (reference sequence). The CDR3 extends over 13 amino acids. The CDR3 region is CASSPGVNSPLHF. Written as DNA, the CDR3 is TGCGCCAGCAGCCCCGGTGTTAATTCACCCCTCCACTTT.

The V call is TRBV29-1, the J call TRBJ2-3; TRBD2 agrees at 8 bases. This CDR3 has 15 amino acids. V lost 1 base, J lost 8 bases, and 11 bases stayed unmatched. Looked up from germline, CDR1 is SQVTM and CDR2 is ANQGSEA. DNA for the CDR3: TGCAGCGTTGAAGGCGGTAGCGGGGCCCGGGGTACGCAGTATTTT. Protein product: CSVEGGSGARGTQYF.

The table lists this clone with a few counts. CDR3 amino acids: CASSKGGDRGNMGYGYTF. As DNA, the CDR3 is TGTGCCAGCAGCAAAGGGGGGGACAGGGGAAACATGGGTTATGGCTACACCTTC. The chain uses TRBV21-1 and TRBJ1-2; TRBD1 is the table's D call and was not checked against the DNA. TRBV21-1 is shown as a pseudogene. This CDR3 region has 18 residues.

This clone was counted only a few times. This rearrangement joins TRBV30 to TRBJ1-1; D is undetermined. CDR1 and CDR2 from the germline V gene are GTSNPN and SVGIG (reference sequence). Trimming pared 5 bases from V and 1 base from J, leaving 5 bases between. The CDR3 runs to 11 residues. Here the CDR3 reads CAWSKNTEAFF. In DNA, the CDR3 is TGTGCCTGGTCCAAGAACACTGAAGCTTTCTTT.

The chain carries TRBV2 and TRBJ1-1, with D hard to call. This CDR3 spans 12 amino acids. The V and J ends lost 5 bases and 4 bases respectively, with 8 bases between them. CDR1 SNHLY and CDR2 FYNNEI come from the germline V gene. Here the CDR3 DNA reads TGTGCCAGCAGTTGGGCCAGCACTGAAGCTTTCTTT. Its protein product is CASSWASTEAFF. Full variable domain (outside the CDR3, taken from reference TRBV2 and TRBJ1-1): EPEVTQTPSHQVTQMGQEVILRCVPISNHLYFYWYRQILGQKVEFLVSFYNNEISEKSEIFDDQFSVERPDGSNFTLKIRSTKLEDSAMYFCASSWASTEAFFGQGTRLTVV.

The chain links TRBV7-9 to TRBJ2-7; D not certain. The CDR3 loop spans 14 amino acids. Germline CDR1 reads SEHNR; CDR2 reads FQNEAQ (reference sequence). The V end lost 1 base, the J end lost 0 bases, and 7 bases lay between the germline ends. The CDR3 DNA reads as TGTGCCAGCAGCTTAGTAGGCGGCTCCTACGAGCAGTACGTC. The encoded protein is CASSLVGGSYEQYV.

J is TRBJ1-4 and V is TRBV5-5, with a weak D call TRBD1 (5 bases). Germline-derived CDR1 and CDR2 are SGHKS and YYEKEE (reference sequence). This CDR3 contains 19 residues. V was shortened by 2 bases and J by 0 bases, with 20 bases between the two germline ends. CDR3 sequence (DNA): TGTGCCAGCAGCTTAGAGGTCAGGGAATGGATCCCAACTAATGAAAAACTGTTTTTT. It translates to CASSLEVREWIPTNEKLFF.

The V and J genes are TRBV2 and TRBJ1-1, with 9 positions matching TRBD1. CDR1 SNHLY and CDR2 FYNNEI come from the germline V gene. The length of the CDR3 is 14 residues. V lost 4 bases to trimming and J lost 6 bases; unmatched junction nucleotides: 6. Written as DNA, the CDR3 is TGTGCCAGCAGTGGGTGGACAGGGGCCCCTGAAGCTTTCTTT. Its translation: CASSGWTGAPEAFF.

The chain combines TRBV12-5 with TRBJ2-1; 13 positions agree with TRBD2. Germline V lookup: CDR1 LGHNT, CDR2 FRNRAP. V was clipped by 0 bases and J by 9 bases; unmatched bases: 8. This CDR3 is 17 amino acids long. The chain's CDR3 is CASGLVRTSGGVVEQFF. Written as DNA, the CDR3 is TGTGCTAGTGGTTTGGTACGGACTAGCGGGGGCGTTGTTGAGCAGTTCTTC.

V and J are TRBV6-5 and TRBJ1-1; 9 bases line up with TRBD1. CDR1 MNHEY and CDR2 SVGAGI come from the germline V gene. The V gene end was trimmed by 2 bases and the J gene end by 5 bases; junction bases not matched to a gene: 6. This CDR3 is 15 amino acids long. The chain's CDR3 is CASSYRGQGLTEAFF. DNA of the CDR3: TGTGCCAGCAGTTACCGGGGACAGGGACTTACTGAAGCTTTCTTT.

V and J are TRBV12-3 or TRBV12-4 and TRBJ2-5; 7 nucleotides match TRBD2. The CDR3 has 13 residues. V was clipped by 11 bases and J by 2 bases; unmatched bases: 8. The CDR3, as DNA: TGTGCCTCCGTGGGGGGGGATCAAGAGACCCAGTACTTC. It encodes CASVGGDQETQYF.

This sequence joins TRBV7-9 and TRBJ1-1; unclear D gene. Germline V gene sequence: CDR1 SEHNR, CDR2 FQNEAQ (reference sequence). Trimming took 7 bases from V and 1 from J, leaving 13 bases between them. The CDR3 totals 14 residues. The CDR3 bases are TGTGCCAGCACTCCGAGGGTTGGGAACACTGAAGCTTTCTTT. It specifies CASTPRVGNTEAFF.

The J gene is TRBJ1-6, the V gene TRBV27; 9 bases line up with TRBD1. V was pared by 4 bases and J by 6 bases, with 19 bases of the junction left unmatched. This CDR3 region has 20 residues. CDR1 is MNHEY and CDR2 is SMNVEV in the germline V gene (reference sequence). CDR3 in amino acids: CASSYTLFSGTGYGNSPLHF. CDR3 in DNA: TGTGCCAGCAGTTATACCTTATTTTCGGGGACAGGGTACGGTAATTCACCCCTCCACTTT.